The T cell receptor (beta chain) described here comes from a study of T cell changes during pregnancy in multiple sclerosis. The repertoire was sequenced with immunoSEQ multiplex PCR; TCRdb's copy has only in-frame clones and lacks some. The data contain 50,000 to 60,000 clones, about 91% of them singletons. The sample consisted of CD4+ T cells from peripheral blood mononuclear cells, taken in the first trimester of pregnancy. The sequence was obtained from a female donor with multiple sclerosis, enrolled in a pregnancy study.

In nucleotides, the CDR3 is TGCGCCAGCAGCTTTGCGGGGGGTACTAGCACAGATACGCAGTATTTT. Translating gives CASSFAGGTSTDTQYF. The chain joins TRBV5-1 to TRBJ2-3; the match to TRBD2 covers 8 bases. Germline V lookup: CDR1 SGHRS, CDR2 YFSETQ. This CDR3 spans 16 amino acids. V lost 2 bases, J lost 0 bases, and 5 bases stayed unmatched.